The sequence of this TCR beta chain was determined in a study of graft-versus-host responses after intestinal transplantation. Study-level information: Isolated intestinal, liver-intestinal, or multivisceral transplants were what recipients had.

Findings and limits, study-wide: Peak circulating GvH clone levels were associated with early post-transplant HvG declines.

The CDR3 runs to 10 residues. CDR1 is SQVTM, CDR2 ANQGSEA, per germline. Between the trimmed V and J ends, which lost 3 bases and 7 bases, there was a span of 3 bases. Clones were sequenced by immunoSEQ multiplex PCR, and TCRdb holds only the in-frame ones, with some missing. The data hold some 100,000 clones, with around nine tenths observed a single time. On this clone itself: Its matching antigen is unknown.

The V call is TRBV29-1, the J call TRBJ1-4, with D unclear. Here the sequenced sample was unstimulated CD8+ T cells sorted from spleen or lymph node cells, taken before intestinal transplant. This TCR was recovered from a human donor who received an intestinal transplant. CDR3 sequence: CSVEGEKLFF. In DNA form, the CDR3 reads TGCAGCGTTGAGGGTGAAAAACTGTTTTTT.